This TCR beta chain was identified in a study of OX40 agonist ivuxolimab in advanced cancers. The study in broad terms: Ivuxolimab was a fully human IgG2 agonistic monoclonal antibody targeting the costimulatory receptor OX40 (CD134). Intravenous ivuxolimab was administered to patients every 2 weeks at six dose levels: 0.01, 0.1, 0.3, 1.5, 3 and 10 mg/kg. Among the approximately 50 dose-escalation patients, around 19 had hepatocellular carcinoma, around 15 melanoma, 9 renal cell carcinoma and 9 head and neck cancer. The dose-escalation cohort was roughly 80% male with a mean age of about 60 years, ranging from roughly 23 to 85. Prior anti-PD-1, anti-PD-L1 or anti-CTLA-4 therapy was permitted, and checkpoint inhibitors had been received by around 39% of dose-escalation patients. Partial responses were achieved by three dose-escalation patients, of whom one had hepatocellular carcinoma and two had cutaneous melanoma. The purpose of peripheral TCRbeta sequencing was to test whether ivuxolimab changed TCR sequence diversity and led to clonal T-cell expansion. The monotherapy dose-escalation portion (N ≈ 56 patients) of the phase I ivuxolimab trial is reported in the paper.

CDR1 LNHDA and CDR2 SQIVND were looked up in the germline V gene (reference sequence). The germline ends are 12 bases apart after V is trimmed by 7 bases and J by 0 bases. Its CDR3 holds 14 amino acids, cysteine through phenylalanine. Solely the CDR3 DNA is kept, with 42 bases framed from the first base. Genomic DNA was isolated from the sorted cells so that the TCRbeta CDR3 region could be sequenced. TCRbeta CDR3 regions were sequenced using the immunoSEQ Assay. As stored in TCRdb, this immuneACCESS dataset retains in-frame rearrangements with V and J assigned. A fraction of the clones does not appear; measured against another copy, unresolved V genes explain less than half of the discrepancy, and the remainder lacks a known reason. The sample has tens of thousands of clones on record, around 91% of them singletons. Around 0.4% of the sample comes from the top ten. About this clone itself: It has no known antigen specificity. The record has no base qualities; no much larger clone is one base away.

The trial excluded patients who had a history of autoimmune disease or were on systemic immunosuppression. Peripheral blood for TCR sequencing was collected from all dose cohorts at baseline, on cycle 4 day 1, and on cycle 7 day 1. Samples came from an open-label, multicenter, first-in-human phase I dose-escalation trial of ivuxolimab. The trial enrolled adults with locally advanced or metastatic head and neck squamous cell, hepatocellular, melanoma or renal cell carcinoma. CD4+ and CD8+ T cells were sorted separately from peripheral blood before TCR sequencing. General findings and caveats noted by the study authors: At doses of 0.1 to 3.0 mg/kg, clonal expansion of both CD4+ and CD8+ T cells in blood was seen between baseline and week 6. Partial responders in the 0.1-3.0 mg/kg groups had among the lowest normalized peripheral clonal expansion, especially among CD8+ T cells. Antigen specificity was not determined for the clonally expanded peripheral T cells. Low levels of normalized T-cell clonal expansion were also seen in some patients who did not respond. After ivuxolimab, expanded clones were on average more numerous among CD8+ T cells than among CD4+ T cells.

The receptor chain draws on TRBV19 and TRBJ2-5, with a tentative D gene TRBD1 over 5 matching bases. The sequence came from an adult with an advanced solid tumor such as melanoma, head and neck, liver or kidney cancer. The sample was CD4+ or CD8+ T cells sorted from blood, taken in a trial of the OX40 agonist ivuxolimab. The CDR3 protein: CASKEIGDQETQYF. The nucleotide sequence is given as TGTGCCAGTAAAGAAATAGGGGACCAAGAGACCCAGTACTTC.